This TCR beta chain was obtained from a study of cytomegalovirus exposure and HLA in healthy donors. It was with 60 Vbeta and 13 Jbeta primers that the PCR ran. Only in-frame clones appear in the TCRdb table, and some are missing; sequencing was by immunoSEQ multiplex PCR. In the table there are about 170,000 clones, 85% of which are singletons. The ends lost 1 base at V and 6 bases at J; junction bases unmatched: 13. The length of the CDR3 is 18 residues. CDR1 is MNHEY and CDR2 is SMNVEV in the germline V gene (reference sequence). The receptor was derived from a boy aged 2 to 9 in good health and CMV-seronegative. The rearrangement links TRBV27 to TRBJ2-3; 10 nucleotides agree with TRBD2. The sequencing sample was made of PBMCs. The CDR3 protein is CASSLWVPPAGGPDTQYF. The CDR3 DNA reads TGTGCCAGCAGTTTATGGGTCCCTCCAGCGGGAGGGCCGGATACGCAGTATTTT.